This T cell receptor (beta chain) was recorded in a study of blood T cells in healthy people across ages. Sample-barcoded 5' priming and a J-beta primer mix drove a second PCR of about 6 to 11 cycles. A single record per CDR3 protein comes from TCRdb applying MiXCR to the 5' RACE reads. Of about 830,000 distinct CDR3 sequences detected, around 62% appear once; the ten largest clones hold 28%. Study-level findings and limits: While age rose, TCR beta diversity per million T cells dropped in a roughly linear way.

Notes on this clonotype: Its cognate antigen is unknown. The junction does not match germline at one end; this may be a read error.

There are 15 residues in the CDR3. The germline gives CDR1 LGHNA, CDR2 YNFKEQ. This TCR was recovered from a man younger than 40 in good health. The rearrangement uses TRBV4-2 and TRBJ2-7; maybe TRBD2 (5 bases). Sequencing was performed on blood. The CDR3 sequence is CASSQDSGSTDEQYF. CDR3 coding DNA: TGTGCCAGCAGCCAAGATTCGGGGTCTACCGACGAGCAGTACTTT.